This T cell receptor beta chain was profiled in a study of T cells in Graves' hyperthyroidism and ophthalmopathy. It was RNA transcripts that yielded the amplified TCR beta CDR3 regions. Researchers ran a first-round RT-PCR on the TCR CDR3 using the HTBI primer set. A single record per CDR3 protein comes from TCRdb applying MiXCR to the multiplex PCR reads. The sample records 800,000 or so distinct CDR3 sequences, over 35% being singletons. The germline V gene encodes CDR1 SGHTA and CDR2 FQGNSA. This CDR3 has 16 amino acids. About this clonotype itself: The target antigen is unknown. At one end, the junction sequence differs from germline, possibly due to a read error.

Regarding the study as a whole: In the blood, most expanded thyroid clonotypes above 0.001 appeared as well. The model forecast ophthalmopathy, anticipating it by a median 6.5 months before onset.

Calling Graves' hyperthyroidism stable meant ophthalmopathy did not progress within 18 months. Used for diagnoses were clinical symptoms, serum thyroxine and TRAb, thyroid ultrasound and orbital computed tomography. The clonotype was recovered from a young man with Graves' hyperthyroidism. V and J are TRBV7-2 and TRBJ2-7, with TRBD2 identical over 12 bases. Sequencing was done on a sample of blood. The CDR3 bases are TGCGCCAGCAGCCCCCGACTAGCGGGAGAGGTCGGCGAGCAGTACTTC. Protein: CASSPRLAGEVGEQYF.